These 12 T cell receptor beta chains share one sample of origin, sequenced in a study of graft-versus-host responses after intestinal transplantation. Only in-frame clones appear in the TCRdb table, and some are missing; sequencing was by immunoSEQ multiplex PCR. The sample shows approximately 50,000 clones, over 85% of them seen only once. The specimen was PBMCs, collected 26 days after transplant. These receptors originate from a human patient who received an intestinal transplant, so some T cells may come from the graft donor.

The chain couples TRBV27 to TRBJ2-5, with D uncertain. Germline V CDR1 and CDR2: MNHEY, SMNVEV (reference sequence). The CDR3 extends over 12 amino acids. Trimming cost V 5 bases and J 4 bases, with 8 bases left between them. This CDR3 reads CASSLPGETQYF. Written as DNA, the CDR3 is TGTGCCAGCAGTCTCCCCGGAGAGACCCAGTACTTC.

This clone has only one observation. At the DNA level, this CDR3 is encoded by other sequences in the same sample as well. Here the CDR3 reads CSASQADTQYF. For the CDR3, the DNA is TGCAGTGCTAGTCAGGCAGATACGCAGTATTTT. The gene calls are TRBV20-1 and TRBJ2-3; D gene unclear. The CDR3 spans 11 residues. With 3 bases removed from V and 4 bases from J, the gap between germline ends came to 5 bases. Germline V lookup: CDR1 DFQATT, CDR2 SNEGSKA (reference sequence).

The chain uses TRBV5-6 and TRBJ1-1; TRBD1 might be the D (5 bases). Germline-derived CDR1 and CDR2 are SGHDT and YYEEEE. The CDR3 consists of 13 residues. With 2 bases removed from V and 8 bases from J, the gap between germline ends came to 13 bases. The CDR3 nucleotides are TGTGCCAGCAGCTTTGCTGGGGGGGGAGAAGCTTTCTTT. This encodes CASSFAGGGEAFF.

The J gene is TRBJ2-2, the V gene TRBV27, with D perhaps TRBD2 (7 bases). This CDR3 is built from 16 residues. The V gene lost 7 bases and the J gene lost 1 base, with 16 bases spanning the gap. Germline CDR1 and CDR2: MNHEY and SMNVEV (reference sequence). For the CDR3, the DNA is TGTGCCAGCACCCTATACGGGGGGCTGAACACCGGGGAGCTGTTTTTT. Its translation is CASTLYGGLNTGELFF.

The rearrangement joins TRBV4-1 to TRBJ2-1; TRBD2 aligns across 13 bases. This CDR3 spans 17 amino acids. Germline V gene data show CDR1 as MGHRA and CDR2 as YSYEKL. V trimming: 6 bases; J trimming: 4 bases; junction bases outside the gene matches: 9. The CDR3 coding sequence is TGCGCCAGCAGTGTCAGTCCGGGACTAGCGGGGTACAATGAGCAGTTCTTC. Translating gives CASSVSPGLAGYNEQFF.

The CDR3 DNA reads TGTGCCAGCAGCGGAGAGGGAGGACGGACCCGAGAGACCCAGTACTTC. It encodes CASSGEGGRTRETQYF. The rearrangement links TRBV14 to TRBJ2-5; weak D call: TRBD2 (6 bases). Trimming shortened V by 5 bases and J by 4 bases, and 20 bases separated the two germline ends. CDR3 size: 16 residues. CDR1 and CDR2 from the germline V gene are SGHDN and FVKESK.

The chain couples TRBV29-1 to TRBJ2-7; 7 bases match TRBD1. CDR1 and CDR2 from the germline V gene are SQVTM and ANQGSEA. The CDR3 is 14 amino acids. V gave up 4 bases and J gave up 4 bases; unmatched junction bases: 10. DNA for the CDR3: TGCAGCGTTGCCCGACAGGGCGGACTTTACGAGCAGTACTTC. This sequence encodes CSVARQGGLYEQYF.

V and J are TRBV5-1 and TRBJ1-2; 7 nucleotides align to TRBD1. This CDR3 has 13 residues. The V gene end was trimmed by 1 base and the J gene end by 5 bases; junction bases not matched to a gene: 2. Germline CDR1 reads SGHRS; CDR2 reads YFSETQ. The CDR3 spells CASSLTQGYGYTF. The CDR3 region has the DNA TGCGCCAGCAGCTTGACACAGGGGTATGGCTACACCTTC.

The chain recombines TRBV7-2 with TRBJ2-5; D ambiguous. Between the trimmed V and J ends, which lost 3 bases and 5 bases, there was a span of 4 bases. Per germline, CDR1 SGHTA and CDR2 FQGNSA. The CDR3 length is 11 residues. The CDR3 coding sequence is TGTGCCAGCAGCTTTTCGGAGACCCAGTACTTC. Translating it yields CASSFSETQYF.

The gene calls are TRBV7-6 and TRBJ2-2; 9 bases are a match to TRBD1. The germline gives CDR1 SGHVS, CDR2 FNYEAQ. The CDR3 extends over 15 amino acids. With 6 bases clipped from V and 4 bases from J, the junction kept 6 bases outside the gene matches. The CDR3 is CASSNRTGVTGELFF. The CDR3, as DNA: TGTGCCAGCAGTAATAGGACAGGGGTCACCGGGGAGCTGTTTTTT. Full variable domain (rest looked up from reference TRBV7-6 and TRBJ2-2): GAGVSQSPRYKVTKRGQDVALRCDPISGHVSLYWYRQALGQGPEFLTYFNYEAQQDKSGLPNDRFSAERPEGSISTLTIQRTEQRDSAMYRCASSNRTGVTGELFFGEGSRLTVL.

This chain connects TRBV9 to TRBJ2-3; possible D gene TRBD2, 6 bases. Trimming took off 4 bases at V and 4 bases at J, with 10 bases between the two ends. This CDR3 has 13 residues. CDR1 SGDLS and CDR2 YYNGEE come from the germline V gene. This CDR3 reads CASSTGVADTQYF. CDR3 DNA sequence: TGTGCCAGCAGCACGGGAGTCGCAGATACGCAGTATTTT.

The CDR3 DNA is TGTGCCAGTAGTACAACACAGGGGACGGGGGCCAACGTCCTGACTTTC. It specifies CASSTTQGTGANVLTF. The chain joins TRBV19 to TRBJ2-6; 7 bases map to TRBD1. Germline loops: CDR1 LNHDA, CDR2 SQIVND (reference sequence). The CDR3 spans 16 residues. V shed 4 bases, J shed 4 bases, and the junction held 7 bases outside the gene matches. Full variable domain (missing parts from reference TRBV19 and TRBJ2-6): DGGITQSPKYLFRKEGQNVTLSCEQNLNHDAMYWYRQDPGQGLRLIYYSQIVNDFQKGDIAEGYSVSREKKESFPLTVTSAQKNPTAFYLCASSTTQGTGANVLTFGAGSRLTVL.